The entry below gives a single T cell receptor (beta chain) sequence along with its context. This sample stems from a study of Ad26.COV2.S vaccination and SARS-CoV-2 variants. Only in-frame clones appear in the TCRdb table, and some are missing; sequencing was by immunoSEQ multiplex PCR. The sample consists of under 550,000 clones, roughly 90% of them appearing once. The treatment: 15 to 20 received Ad26.COV2.S at low or high dose, single or two shots; 5 received placebo; per-sample allocation not given. It was on day 63 after the first vaccine or placebo injection that samples were taken. A Boston adult aged 18-55 years was the donor. CDR1 and CDR2 from the germline V gene are MGHRA and YSYEKL. The CDR3 has 16 residues. The germline V and J ends were trimmed by 4 bases and 3 bases, with 16 bases remaining between them.

The sequence was obtained from a person between 18 and 59 years old who received the Ad26.COV2.S COVID-19 vaccine or a placebo. The sample here was peripheral blood, taken in a trial of Ad26.COV2.S vaccine versus placebo. The chain has TRBV4-1 and TRBJ2-1, with a weak D call TRBD2 (6 bases). The CDR3, as DNA: TGCGCCAGCAGCCCTCTCTCTAGCGCCAACTACAATGAGCAGTTCTTC. Translation: CASSPLSSANYNEQFF.